A single sample is the source of the 8 T cell receptor beta chains below, sequenced in a study of blood T cell repertoires in COVID-19. Assay: immunoSEQ multiplex PCR; the TCRdb copy retains only in-frame clones and omits some. The table lists a few hundred thousand clones, around 90% of them singletons. Sequenced input: peripheral blood. The receptors here all came from a man between 18 and 29 years old who had recovered from COVID-19.

Written as DNA, the CDR3 is TGTGCCAGCAGTTACCTCCTAGCGGGGGGTTATGAGGAGCTGTTTTTT. It codes for CASSYLLAGGYEELFF. The chain recombines TRBV6-5 with TRBJ2-2; 11 bases agree with TRBD2. Germline CDR1 reads MNHEY; CDR2 reads SVGAGI. This CDR3 region has 16 residues. The V and J ends lost 2 bases and 10 bases, in that order; junction bases with no gene match: 9.

This clone was found a few times. This CDR3 is also generated by other DNA sequences in the sample. This chain uses TRBV9 with TRBJ2-3, with a weak D call TRBD1 (5 bases). Between the trimmed V and J ends, which lost 2 bases and 6 bases, there was a span of 10 bases. This CDR3 has 13 residues. From germline, CDR1 is SGDLS and CDR2 YYNGEE. The CDR3 DNA sequence: TGTGCCAGCAGCGTTGCAGGGAAGGATACGCAGTATTTT. This sequence encodes CASSVAGKDTQYF.

This chain uses TRBV7-6 with TRBJ2-1; the match to TRBD2 covers 9 bases. V trimming: 0 bases; J trimming: 0 bases; junction bases outside the gene matches: 12. Germline CDR1 is SGHVS and CDR2 is FNYEAQ. The CDR3 contains 20 residues. The CDR3 here is CASSLAQRLAASSSYNEQFF. The CDR3 bases are TGTGCCAGCAGCTTAGCCCAAAGACTAGCGGCGAGTAGCTCCTACAATGAGCAGTTCTTC.

The chain employs TRBV27 and TRBJ1-2; 8 bases fit TRBD1. This CDR3 region has 15 residues. The J segment lost 8 bases and the V segment lost 3 bases, leaving 11 bases of the junction unmatched. Per germline, CDR1 MNHEY and CDR2 SMNVEV (reference sequence). The CDR3 sequence is CASSFGQGAWGGYTF. The CDR3 region has the DNA TGTGCCAGCAGTTTCGGGCAGGGGGCATGGGGCGGCTACACCTTC.

V and J are TRBV12-3 or TRBV12-4 and TRBJ2-1; 9 bases are a match to TRBD2. The V and J ends lost 6 bases and 7 bases, in that order; junction bases with no gene match: 4. The CDR3 has 13 residues. CDR3 sequence reads: CASRLAGRNEQFF. The CDR3 DNA sequence: TGTGCCAGCAGGCTAGCGGGAAGGAATGAGCAGTTCTTC.

This CDR3 is CASSQVAGRVAGELFF. The DNA of the CDR3 is TGCGCCAGCAGCCAAGTAGCAGGGCGTGTAGCCGGGGAGCTGTTTTTT. The rearrangement links TRBV4-3 to TRBJ2-2; TRBD1 might be the D (5 bases). CDR1 is LGHNA and CDR2 is YSLEER in the germline V gene. Trimming stripped 1 base from V and 6 bases from J, with 15 bases between. CDR3 size: 16 residues.

The chain uses TRBV18 and TRBJ2-7; 8 bases agree with TRBD1. Germline V CDR1 and CDR2: KGHSH, LQKENI. With V trimmed by 2 bases and J by 6 bases, 6 bases remained unmatched. The CDR3 consists of 14 residues. The CDR3 spells CASSPAGQASEQYF. In nucleotides, the CDR3 is TGTGCCAGCTCACCAGCGGGACAGGCCTCCGAGCAGTACTTC.

This clone showed up just once. V usage is TRBV11-3 and J usage is TRBJ2-1, with 13 bases aligning to TRBD2. V lost 5 bases and J lost 2; bases outside the gene matches: 3. The CDR3 covers 16 residues. Per germline, CDR1 SGHNT and CDR2 YENEEA. DNA of the CDR3: TGTGCCAGCAGCCTAGGGACTAGCGGGGCCTACAATGAGCAGTTCTTC. It is translated as CASSLGTSGAYNEQFF.